Listed here are 26 T cell receptor beta chains from one sample, sequenced in a study of T cells in Graves' hyperthyroidism and ophthalmopathy. Template material for amplifying TCR beta CDR3 regions consisted of RNA transcripts. The TCR CDR3 first-round RT-PCR relied on the HTBI primer set. TCRdb used MiXCR to reprocess the multiplex PCR reads, holding one entry per CDR3 protein. In the table there are some 720,000 distinct CDR3 sequences, 16% of which are singletons. What was sequenced was blood. Every receptor here comes from a man younger than 30 with Graves' hyperthyroidism.

This clonotype was detected ten times or more. The chain combines TRBV11-2 with TRBJ2-3, with 8 bases that match TRBD2. Trimming cost V 3 bases and J 1 base; bases outside gene matches: 3. The CDR3 is 15 residues long. Germline V lookup: CDR1 SGHAT, CDR2 FQNNGV. The chain's CDR3 is CASSFQAGGTDTQYF. The CDR3 DNA reads TGTGCCAGCAGCTTCCAAGCGGGAGGCACAGATACGCAGTATTTT.

As regards this clonotype: This may be a read error: a much more frequent sequence differs by one nucleotide. The conserved closing phenylalanine or tryptophan is absent in this CDR3, likely reflecting a read error. V usage is TRBV28 and J usage is TRBJ2-2, with D uncertain. The V end lost 8 bases, the J end lost 1 base, and 8 bases lay between the germline ends. CDR1 is MDHEN and CDR2 is SYDVKM in the germline V gene. The CDR3 spans 13 residues. CDR3 amino acids: CASLGGNTGELFL. For the CDR3, the DNA is TGTGCCAGCTTGGGTGGGAACACCGGGGAGCTGTTTCTT.

This clonotype has at least ten counts. The rearrangement links TRBV6-1 to TRBJ2-2; maybe TRBD1 (5 bases). Germline lookup yields CDR1 MNHNS and CDR2 SASEGT. The CDR3 sequence is 15 residues long. Trimming stripped 3 bases from V and 2 bases from J, with 10 bases between. CDR3 in DNA: TGTGCCAGCAGTGAGCCAGGGCATAACACCGGGGAGCTGTTTTTT. This gives the protein CASSEPGHNTGELFF.

The sample holds many counts of this clonotype. The chain joins TRBV11-3 to TRBJ2-5, with 7 bases aligning to TRBD1. CDR1 is SGHNT and CDR2 is YENEEA in the germline V gene. CDR3 length equals 15 residues. With 5 bases clipped from V and 5 bases from J, the junction kept 11 bases outside the gene matches. DNA of the CDR3: TGTGCCAGCAGCATCGACAGGGTCCGAGGGGAGACCCAGTACTTC. This encodes CASSIDRVRGETQYF.

This clonotype showed up many times. This chain connects TRBV2 to TRBJ2-1, with D tentatively TRBD2 (6 bases). V dropped 1 base and J dropped 4 bases, with 11 bases sitting between them. The length of the CDR3 is 15 residues. Per the germline V gene, CDR1 is SNHLY and CDR2 is FYNNEI. CDR3 in amino acids: CASSEVSGRYNEQFF. CDR3 nucleotides: TGTGCCAGCAGTGAAGTTAGCGGACGATACAATGAGCAGTTCTTC.

This sequence joins TRBV9 and TRBJ1-1; 9 nucleotides align to TRBD1. CDR1 and CDR2 (germline): SGDLS, YYNGEE. The ends lost 0 bases at V and 4 bases at J; junction bases unmatched: 4. The CDR3 is made up of 15 amino acids. DNA for the CDR3: TGTGCCAGCAGCGTAGCCCGGGACAGGGCCACTGAAGCTTTCTTT. Translated, it gives CASSVARDRATEAFF.

This chain uses TRBV6-2 or TRBV6-3 with TRBJ2-3; 9 bases match TRBD2. Germline V gene data show CDR1 as MNHEY and CDR2 as SVGEGT. The CDR3 consists of 14 residues. J lost 7 bases, V lost 3 bases, and 5 bases had no gene match. The CDR3 reads CASSYAGGPNTQYF. The CDR3 nucleotides are TGTGCCAGCAGTTATGCGGGAGGGCCAAATACGCAGTATTTT.

This clonotype was counted only a few times. The V gene is TRBV9, the J gene TRBJ2-6, with D perhaps TRBD2 (5 bases). CDR3 length: 16 residues. CDR1 and CDR2 (germline): SGDLS, YYNGEE. Deletions cut 0 bases from V and 0 bases from J, with 7 bases between. CDR3 nucleotide sequence: TGTGCCAGCAGCGTAGAAGGAGGCTCTGGGGCCAACGTCCTGACTTTC. Its protein is CASSVEGGSGANVLTF.

The V call is TRBV20-1, the J call TRBJ2-5; unclear D gene. The V end was cut by 6 bases, the J end by 6 bases, with 8 bases between. The CDR3 runs to 10 residues. CDR1 is DFQATT and CDR2 is SNEGSKA in the germline V gene (reference sequence). The CDR3 coding sequence is TGCAGTGCCAAAACCCAGACCCAGTACTTC. Protein sequence: CSAKTQTQYF.

The rearrangement links TRBV2 to TRBJ2-7, with a weak D call TRBD2 (5 bases). The V end lost 4 bases, the J end lost 9 bases, and 13 bases lay between the germline ends. The CDR3 contains 12 residues. The V gene's germline CDR1 is SNHLY and CDR2 FYNNEI. The CDR3: CASSGDGEVQYF. The CDR3 nucleotides are TGTGCCAGCAGTGGAGACGGGGAAGTGCAGTACTTC.

In its sample, this clonotype was seen a few times. The V gene is TRBV12-3 or TRBV12-4, the J gene TRBJ2-1, with 9 bases aligning to TRBD2. V lost 4 bases and J lost 4; bases outside the gene matches: 11. This CDR3 has 17 residues. In DNA, the CDR3 is TGTGCCAGCAGTTCCCGACTAGCGGCCGCCTTATACAATGAGCAGTTCTTC. Protein sequence: CASSSRLAAALYNEQFF.

This chain links TRBV4-1 with TRBJ2-7; maybe TRBD1 (6 bases). V was pared by 1 base and J by 2 bases, with 12 bases between. CDR1 and CDR2 (germline): MGHRA, YSYEKL. The CDR3 is 15 amino acids. In DNA form, the CDR3 reads TGCGCCAGCAGCCAAGCATACAGGGACACCTACGAGCAGTACTTC. It translates to CASSQAYRDTYEQYF.

This clonotype was seen at least ten times. The V call is TRBV7-3, the J call TRBJ2-1; no clear D gene. Germline assignment: CDR1 SGHTA and CDR2 FQGTGA. CDR3 size: 16 residues. V lost 1 base and J 2 bases, leaving 12 bases between the germline ends. CDR3: CASSLRVVPPYNEQFF. The CDR3 coding sequence is TGTGCCAGCAGCTTAAGGGTGGTACCTCCCTACAATGAGCAGTTCTTC.

This clonotype has a count of ten or more. The gene calls are TRBV28 and TRBJ2-7, with 8 bases aligning to TRBD2. V dropped 4 bases and J dropped 7; count of bases not matched to a gene: 9. Germline CDR1 and CDR2: MDHEN and SYDVKM. The CDR3 extends over 14 amino acids. CDR3 residues: CASSWSSGSREQYF. The DNA of the CDR3 is TGTGCCAGCAGTTGGTCTAGCGGGTCTCGGGAGCAGTACTTC. Full variable domain (outside the CDR3, taken from reference TRBV28 and TRBJ2-7): DVKVTQSSRYLVKRTGEKVFLECVQDMDHENMFWYRQDPGLGLRLIYFSYDVKMKEKGDIPEGYSVSREKKERFSLILESASTNQTSMYLCASSWSSGSREQYFGPGTRLTVT.

The table lists this clonotype with many counts. The chain uses TRBV14 and TRBJ2-3, with D perhaps assigned TRBD1 or TRBD2 (5 bases each). The CDR3 is 15 amino acids. Per the germline V gene, CDR1 is SGHDN and CDR2 is FVKESK. Trimming removed 0 bases at V and 5 bases at J, with 12 bases between. The CDR3 DNA reads as TGTGCCAGCAGCCAAGATGGGGGAACTGGAGATACGCAGTATTTT. This gives the protein CASSQDGGTGDTQYF.

This clonotype was picked up a small number of times. CDR3 region: CASSQGTSALYEQYF. CDR3 sequence (DNA): TGCGCCAGCAGCCAGGGGACTAGCGCGCTCTACGAGCAGTACTTC. This sequence joins TRBV4-3 and TRBJ2-7; 10 nucleotides align to TRBD2. CDR1 is LGHNA, CDR2 YSLEER, per germline. V shed 3 bases and J 3 bases; nucleotides not matched to a gene: 5. This CDR3 has 15 residues.

Only a few counts were recorded for this clonotype. This CDR3 is CASSIMGSSGSSDEQFF. CDR3 nucleotide sequence: TGTGCCAGTAGTATAATGGGGTCTAGCGGGAGTTCGGATGAGCAGTTCTTC. This chain connects TRBV19 to TRBJ2-1; 10 nucleotides line up with TRBD2. Germline assignment: CDR1 LNHDA and CDR2 SQIVND (reference sequence). The CDR3 is 17 residues long. Trimming took 2 bases from V and 8 from J; bases not matched to a gene: 12.

This clonotype was seen a few times. This rearrangement joins TRBV25-1 to TRBJ2-1; 8 positions agree with TRBD2. The CDR3 spans 16 residues. The V gene's germline CDR1 is MGHDK and CDR2 SYGVNS. J lost 5 bases, V lost 2 bases, and 8 bases had no gene match. The DNA of the CDR3 is TGTGCCAGCAGTGAAGGGGGCGGGAGGATCGACAATGAGCAGTTCTTC. The encoded protein is CASSEGGGRIDNEQFF. Drawing the rest from reference TRBV25-1 and TRBJ2-1, the complete variable domain is EADIYQTPRYLVIGTGKKITLECSQTMGHDKMYWYQQDPGMELHLIHYSYGVNSTEKGDLSSESTVSRIRTEHFPLTLESARPSHTSQYLCASSEGGGRIDNEQFFGPGTRLTVL.

This clonotype has a count of ten or more. This rearrangement joins TRBV7-9 to TRBJ2-7, with D possibly matching TRBD2 (5 bases). This CDR3 is 15 amino acids long. The V end was cut by 6 bases, the J end by 3 bases, with 18 bases between. Germline V gene lookup returns CDR1 SEHNR and CDR2 FQNEAQ (reference sequence). CDR3 DNA: TGTGCCAGCAGTCAAATGGGTACGGGGATCTACGAGCAGTACTTC. Translated, it gives CASSQMGTGIYEQYF.

The chain carries TRBV28 and TRBJ1-1; no definite D call. CDR3 length: 14 amino acids. The V and J ends lost 2 bases and 1 base respectively, with 8 bases between them. Per the germline V gene, CDR1 is MDHEN and CDR2 is SYDVKM. CDR3 in amino acids: CASSLRATNTEAFF. As DNA, the CDR3 is TGTGCCAGCAGTTTACGGGCCACGAACACTGAAGCTTTCTTT. The variable domain in full, completed from reference TRBV28 and TRBJ1-1, reads DVKVTQSSRYLVKRTGEKVFLECVQDMDHENMFWYRQDPGLGLRLIYFSYDVKMKEKGDIPEGYSVSREKKERFSLILESASTNQTSMYLCASSLRATNTEAFFGQGTRLTVV.

The chain combines TRBV5-1 with TRBJ1-4; 9 bases align to TRBD1. Per germline, CDR1 SGHRS and CDR2 YFSETQ. CDR3 length: 14 residues. V lost 3 bases and J lost 8; bases outside the gene matches: 5. CDR3 in DNA: TGCGCCAGCAGCTGGGGACAGGGTCGAGAAAAACTGTTTTTT. This translates into CASSWGQGREKLFF.

There are a few counts of this clonotype. This CDR3 reads CSARDRANQPQHF. The DNA of the CDR3 is TGCAGTGCTAGAGATAGGGCCAATCAGCCCCAGCATTTT. V is TRBV20-1 and J is TRBJ1-5, with D uncertain. The V gene's germline CDR1 is DFQATT and CDR2 SNEGSKA (reference sequence). The V and J ends lost 0 bases and 3 bases respectively, with 6 bases between them. The CDR3 runs to 13 residues.

This chain uses TRBV4-1 with TRBJ2-2; TRBD2 matches at 7 bases. Germline CDR1 reads MGHRA; CDR2 reads YSYEKL. This CDR3 region has 17 residues. J was trimmed by 6 bases and V by 0 bases; bases with no gene match: 10. The CDR3 coding sequence is TGCGCCAGCAGCCAAGATAATAGCGGACTAGGATCCGGGGAGCTGTTTTTT. Protein: CASSQDNSGLGSGELFF.

The chain employs TRBV7-2 and TRBJ2-3, with 7 positions matching TRBD2. The J segment lost 4 bases and the V segment lost 5 bases, leaving 12 bases of the junction unmatched. Germline V gene lookup returns CDR1 SGHTA and CDR2 FQGNSA. The length of the CDR3 is 16 residues. The CDR3 DNA is TGTGCCAGCAGCACCCACACAGGCGGGAGACCAGATACGCAGTATTTT. This encodes CASSTHTGGRPDTQYF.

In this sample, this clonotype turned up many times. V usage is TRBV28 and J usage is TRBJ2-5; tentative D call: TRBD1 (7 bases). V dropped 2 bases and J dropped 6 bases, with 16 bases sitting between them. This CDR3 has 15 residues. CDR1 is MDHEN and CDR2 is SYDVKM in the germline V gene. For the CDR3, the DNA is TGTGCCAGCAGTTTAATGGCAGGGGGGACACAGACCCAGTACTTC. Translated, it gives CASSLMAGGTQTQYF.

This clonotype was counted at least ten times. As DNA, the CDR3 is TGTGCCAGCAGAACGGGTGAGGTTTACGAGCAGTACTTC. Its translation: CASRTGEVYEQYF. The chain carries TRBV6-2 or TRBV6-3 and TRBJ2-7; D gene ambiguous. Germline-derived CDR1 and CDR2 are MNHEY and SVGEGT. The CDR3 has 13 amino acids. V was shortened by 6 bases and J by 4 bases, with 13 bases between the two germline ends.